This T cell receptor beta chain emerged from a study of T cell repertoires in cytomegalovirus infection. MiXCR, run by TCRdb on the reads, gives a single entry per CDR3 protein. The sample contains 600,000 to 700,000 distinct CDR3 sequences, around 32% of which appear only once. Concerning this clonotype itself: Its antigen is currently unknown.

Per the germline V gene, CDR1 is SEHNR and CDR2 is FQNEAQ (reference sequence). Trimming cost V 5 bases and J 11 bases, with 15 bases left between them. This CDR3 comprises 12 residues. The sample in question was cultured PBMCs, obtained from culture after CMV antigen stimulation. This sequence originates from a human donor in good health (CMV status not recorded). Some clones in this sample may be carry-over from other donors' samples. The V call is TRBV7-9, the J call TRBJ1-1; D is uncertain. DNA of the CDR3: TGTGCCAGCAGCGAACCCTCACTGAATGCTTTCTTT. Translation: CASSEPSLNAFF.